This is a list of T cell receptor beta chains from one sample in a study of metastatic and nonmetastatic thyroid tumors. TCRdb used MiXCR to call clones anew from the PCR reads. The data show approximately 74,000 clones, over 12% seen once. Specimen: blood. The source is a male donor with papillary thyroid cancer or a benign thyroid nodule (not recorded which). Some clones in this sample may be carry-over from other donors' samples. Each CDR3 is given with its conserved first and last residue. D genes are given only for firm matches. Not all rows give a size; the values are once, few, many and, for expanded clones, a class.

d_gene	abundance	v_gene	j_gene	CDR3aa	CDR3nt
TRBD1	many	TRBV7-6	TRBJ2-7	CASSPRQGAYEQYF	TGTGCCAGCAGCCCCCGACAGGGGGCCTACGAGCAGTACTTC
-	many	TRBV30	TRBJ2-6	CAWSLTGAYSGANVLTF	TGTGCCTGGAGTCTTACGGGAGCTTACTCTGGGGCCAACGTCCTGACTTTC
-	many	TRBV6-1	TRBJ1-5	CASSVLQGGQPQHF	TGTGCCAGCAGTGTGTTGCAGGGCGGTCAGCCCCAGCATTTT
TRBD2	few	TRBV28	TRBJ2-2	CASSPWTSGGANTGELFF	TGTGCCAGCAGTCCTTGGACTAGCGGGGGGGCAAACACCGGGGAGCTCTTTTTT
-	many	TRBV9	TRBJ2-5	CASGSERAETQYF	TGTGCCAGCGGATCAGAAAGGGCAGAGACCCAGTACTTC
TRBD1	-	TRBV27	TRBJ1-1	CASSPGTGPQWKRAFF	TGTGCCAGCAGTCCCGGGACAGGCCCTCAGTGGAAAAGAGCTTTCTTT
TRBD1	-	TRBV7-6	TRBJ2-3	CASSLVTGGTDTQYF	TGTGCCAGCAGCTTAGTCACAGGGGGCACAGATACGCAGTATTTT
TRBD1	many	TRBV28	TRBJ2-7	CASRMGQFGSYEQYF	TGTGCCAGCAGAATGGGACAGTTCGGCTCCTACGAGCAGTACTTC
TRBD1	many	TRBV4-2	TRBJ2-3	CASSRVADGRGPADTQYF	TGTGCCAGCAGCCGTGTCGCCGACGGCAGGGGGCCGGCAGATACGCAGTATTTT
-	many	TRBV7-2	TRBJ2-7	CASSLGNEQYF	TGTGCCAGCAGCTTAGGGAACGAGCAGTACTTC
-	many	TRBV6-2/TRBV6-3	TRBJ2-7	CASSYAELPYEQYF	TGTGCCAGCAGTTACGCGGAACTCCCCTACGAGCAGTACTTC
-	many	TRBV4-1	TRBJ2-5	CASSQGRGPETQYF	TGCGCCAGCAGCCAAGGGAGGGGTCCGGAGACCCAGTACTTC
-	many	TRBV19	TRBJ1-2	CASSLGLGLDGYTF	TGTGCCAGTAGTCTGGGACTAGGCTTGGATGGCTACACCTTC
-	many	TRBV20-1	TRBJ2-3	CSARDRNTDTQYF	TGCAGTGCTAGAGACAGAAACACAGATACGCAGTATTTT
TRBD2	-	TRBV4-2	TRBJ2-3	CASSPRTSGYRWGTDTQYF	TGTGCCAGCAGCCCCCGGACTAGCGGGTACCGATGGGGCACAGATACGCAGTATTTT
TRBD1	many	TRBV28	TRBJ1-5	CASSFRQGRQPQHF	TGTGCCAGCAGTTTCCGACAGGGCCGTCAGCCCCAGCATTTT